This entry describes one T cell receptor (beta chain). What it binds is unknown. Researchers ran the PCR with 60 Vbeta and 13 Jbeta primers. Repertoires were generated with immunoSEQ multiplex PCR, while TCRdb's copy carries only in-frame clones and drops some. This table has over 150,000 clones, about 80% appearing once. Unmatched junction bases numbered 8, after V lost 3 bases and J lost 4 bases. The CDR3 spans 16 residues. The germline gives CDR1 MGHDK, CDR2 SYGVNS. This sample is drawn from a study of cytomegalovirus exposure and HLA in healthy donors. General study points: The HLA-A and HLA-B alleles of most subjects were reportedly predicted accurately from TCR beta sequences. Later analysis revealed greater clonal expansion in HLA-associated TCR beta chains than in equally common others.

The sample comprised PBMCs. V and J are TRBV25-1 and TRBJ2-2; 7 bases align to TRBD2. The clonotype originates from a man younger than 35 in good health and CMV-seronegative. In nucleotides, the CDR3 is TGTGCCAGCAGTGATCTCGGGACTAAGTTCACCGGGGAGCTGTTTTTT. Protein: CASSDLGTKFTGELFF.